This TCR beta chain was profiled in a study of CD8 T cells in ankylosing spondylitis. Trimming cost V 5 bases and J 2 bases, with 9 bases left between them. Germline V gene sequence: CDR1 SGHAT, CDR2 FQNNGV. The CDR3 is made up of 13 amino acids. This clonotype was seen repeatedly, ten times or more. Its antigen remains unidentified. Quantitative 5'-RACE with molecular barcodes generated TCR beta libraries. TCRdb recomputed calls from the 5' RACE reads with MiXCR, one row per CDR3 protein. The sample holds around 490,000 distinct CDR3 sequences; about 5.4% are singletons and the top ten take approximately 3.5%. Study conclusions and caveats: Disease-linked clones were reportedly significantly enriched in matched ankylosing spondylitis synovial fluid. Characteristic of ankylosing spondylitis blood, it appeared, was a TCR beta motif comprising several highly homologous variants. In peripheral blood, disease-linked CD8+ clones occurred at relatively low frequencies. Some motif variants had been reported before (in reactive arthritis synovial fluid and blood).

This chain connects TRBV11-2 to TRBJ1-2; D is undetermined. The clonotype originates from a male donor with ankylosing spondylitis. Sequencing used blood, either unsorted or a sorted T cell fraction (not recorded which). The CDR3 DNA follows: TGTGCCAGCAGCCGCGAGCTGAACTATGGCTACACCTTC. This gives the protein CASSRELNYGYTF.